The 20 T cell receptor beta chains in this list originate from one sample, sequenced in a study of beta chain features in type 1 diabetes. Expressed TCRB transcripts were sequenced, since all the RNA that had been isolated was reverse transcribed. Using immunoSEQ multiplex PCR, the repertoire was profiled, and TCRdb retains in-frame clones only, with some absent. The sample records about 620,000 clones, roughly 16% being singletons. Sequencing used naive CD4+ T cells from blood. Receptor source: a man younger than 35 in good health.

V gene TRBV9 combines with J gene TRBJ2-7; 7 bases match TRBD1. Germline V gene lookup returns CDR1 SGDLS and CDR2 YYNGEE. This CDR3 contains 15 residues. J gave up 4 bases and V 2 bases, and 9 bases lay outside the gene matches. The DNA for the CDR3 is TGTGCCAGCAGCGTCGCAGACAGGGAAATATACGAGCAGTACTTC. This sequence encodes CASSVADREIYEQYF.

V is TRBV7-3 and J is TRBJ2-1, with D unresolved. Germline V gene sequence: CDR1 SGHTA, CDR2 FQGTGA. The CDR3 is 14 residues long. Trimming cost V 0 bases and J 5 bases, with 8 bases left between them. DNA for the CDR3: TGTGCCAGCAGCTTAACTAGTTGGGACAATGAGCAGTTCTTC. Translating it yields CASSLTSWDNEQFF.

The V call is TRBV7-6, the J call TRBJ2-1; 8 bases line up with TRBD2. V shed 4 bases, J shed 5 bases, and the junction held 10 bases outside the gene matches. Germline V gene sequence: CDR1 SGHVS, CDR2 FNYEAQ. The CDR3 spans 16 residues. CDR3 nucleotide sequence: TGTGCCAGCAGCTCACTTCCGGGACTAGGGAACAATGAGCAGTTCTTC. Its translation: CASSSLPGLGNNEQFF.

The chain employs TRBV5-1 and TRBJ1-4, with 7 bases fitting TRBD1. CDR1 is SGHRS and CDR2 is YFSETQ in the germline V gene. The CDR3 loop spans 17 amino acids. With V trimmed by 4 bases and J by 7 bases, 16 bases remained unmatched. CDR3 in amino acids: CASSQQAQTGIGEKLFF. Here the CDR3 DNA reads TGCGCCAGCAGCCAACAGGCCCAGACAGGGATAGGTGAAAAACTGTTTTTT.

J is TRBJ1-1 and V is TRBV7-3; 10 bases map to TRBD1. The CDR3 totals 14 residues. Germline values: CDR1 SGHTA, CDR2 FQGTGA. J lost 7 bases, V lost 5 bases, and 7 bases had no gene match. This chain's CDR3 is CASSANRDRGEAFF. CDR3 nucleotides: TGTGCCAGCAGCGCCAATCGGGACAGGGGTGAAGCTTTCTTT.

The CDR3 DNA reads TGTGCCAGCAGCCTACTAGCGGGAGGCCACGAGCAGTACTTC. Its translation: CASSLLAGGHEQYF. The rearrangement joins TRBV14 to TRBJ2-7, with 12 positions matching TRBD2. J was trimmed by 5 bases and V by 4 bases; bases with no gene match: 3. The CDR3 extends over 14 amino acids. Looked up from germline, CDR1 is SGHDN and CDR2 is FVKESK.

This clone appeared a few times. The chain uses TRBV18 and TRBJ2-2; D is possibly TRBD1 (5 bases). The CDR3 sequence is 12 residues long. The germline V gene encodes CDR1 KGHSH and CDR2 LQKENI. Trimming pared 5 bases from V and 7 bases from J, leaving 8 bases between. This CDR3 reads CASSRTIGELFF. The CDR3 coding sequence is TGTGCCAGCTCAAGGACAATCGGGGAGCTGTTTTTT.

The V gene is TRBV4-2, the J gene TRBJ2-6; 9 bases fit TRBD1. This CDR3 is 20 amino acids long. Germline CDR1 is LGHNA and CDR2 is YNFKEQ. The trim removed 0 bases at V and 0 bases at J, leaving 9 bases unmatched. The CDR3 bases are TGTGCCAGCAGCCAAGAAGGATTAGGGACAGGGATCTCTGGGGCCAACGTCCTGACTTTC. It encodes CASSQEGLGTGISGANVLTF.

This clone showed up just a few times. V and J are TRBV29-1 and TRBJ2-5; perhaps TRBD1 as D (5 bases). The CDR3 extends over 14 amino acids. Per germline, CDR1 SQVTM and CDR2 ANQGSEA. V lost 4 bases, J lost 0 bases, and 12 bases lay in between. The CDR3 region has the DNA TGCAGCGTTGCGGACACATGGTACCAAGAGACCCAGTACTTC. This encodes CSVADTWYQETQYF.

This clone appeared a few times. The chain links TRBV19 to TRBJ2-6, with D perhaps matching TRBD1 (5 bases). CDR1 and CDR2 from the germline V gene are LNHDA and SQIVND (reference sequence). The CDR3 is 16 residues long. V lost 6 bases to trimming and J lost 2 bases, with 14 bases between them. CDR3 protein: CASSLFTGTGANVLTF. The CDR3 bases are TGTGCCAGTAGCCTTTTTACAGGAACTGGGGCCAACGTCCTGACTTTC.

This clone was seen a few times. V and J are TRBV11-2 and TRBJ2-1, with TRBD1 matching over 7 bases. CDR1 is SGHAT, CDR2 FQNNGV, per germline. This CDR3 is 12 amino acids long. Unmatched junction bases numbered 0, after V lost 1 base and J lost 9 bases. The CDR3 DNA sequence: TGTGCCAGCAGCTTAGGGGACAGTGAGCAGTTCTTC. Translating gives CASSLGDSEQFF.

The DNA of the CDR3 is TGTGCCAGTAGCCCCCGACAGGGCGAGGACACTGAAGCTTTCTTT. Protein product: CASSPRQGEDTEAFF. The V call is TRBV19, the J call TRBJ1-1, with TRBD1 matching over 7 bases. V gave up 6 bases and J gave up 3 bases; unmatched junction bases: 10. The length of the CDR3 is 15 residues. Germline values: CDR1 LNHDA, CDR2 SQIVND (reference sequence).

This clone was picked up a small number of times. The chain couples TRBV7-9 to TRBJ2-7; the D gene could be TRBD1 or TRBD2 (5 bases each). Germline V CDR1 and CDR2: SEHNR, FQNEAQ (reference sequence). The CDR3 sequence is 15 residues long. V lost 3 bases, J lost 6 bases, and 18 bases lay in between. The CDR3 coding sequence is TGTGCCAGCAGCTTTCGACGGGACGACTTAGGCGAGCAGTACTTC. Protein: CASSFRRDDLGEQYF.

This clone turned up a few times. The chain uses TRBV7-9 and TRBJ1-2; no reliable D call. Germline V gives CDR1 SEHNR, CDR2 FQNEAQ (reference sequence). V gave up 0 bases and J gave up 5 bases, with 13 bases separating them. There are 15 residues in the CDR3. The CDR3 nucleotides are TGTGCCAGCAGCTTAGCGGCCACGGGATTTTATGGCTACACCTTC. Encoded protein: CASSLAATGFYGYTF.

The chain is built from TRBV10-3 and TRBJ1-5, with D tentatively TRBD1 (5 bases). V was cut by 4 bases and J by 8 bases, with 15 bases left in between. The germline gives CDR1 ENHRY, CDR2 SYGVKD. The CDR3 consists of 14 residues. The CDR3 sequence: CAISATGGFEPQHF. The CDR3 nucleotides read TGTGCCATCAGTGCCACGGGGGGTTTTGAGCCCCAGCATTTT.

The J gene is TRBJ2-5, the V gene TRBV7-3; TRBD2 matches at 14 bases. The CDR3 sequence is 15 residues long. V gave up 4 bases and J gave up 4 bases; unmatched junction bases: 2. CDR1 SGHTA and CDR2 FQGTGA come from the germline V gene. The CDR3 protein is CASSWTSGGSETQYF. The CDR3, as DNA: TGTGCCAGCAGCTGGACTAGCGGGGGGTCAGAGACCCAGTACTTC.

This rearrangement joins TRBV7-3 to TRBJ1-2; D not certain. This CDR3 has 13 amino acids. CDR1 SGHTA and CDR2 FQGTGA come from the germline V gene. The ends were cut back, 3 bases at V and 7 bases at J, with 12 bases in the middle. CDR3 sequence: CASSFEPGGGYTF. The CDR3 nucleotides read TGTGCCAGCAGCTTCGAGCCAGGAGGTGGCTACACCTTC.

V and J are TRBV27 and TRBJ2-7, with D perhaps assigned TRBD1 or TRBD2 (5 bases each). V was clipped by 5 bases and J by 7 bases, with 21 bases between them. CDR3 length: 15 residues. Germline V gene lookup returns CDR1 MNHEY and CDR2 SMNVEV (reference sequence). The CDR3 sequence is CASSHPSGTPGEQYF. The CDR3 DNA sequence: TGTGCCAGCAGTCACCCGTCGGGGACCCCGGGGGAGCAGTACTTC.

In this sample, this clone turned up a few times. This chain connects TRBV19 to TRBJ1-2; D might be TRBD1 (5 bases). The CDR3 runs 13 residues. Germline V gene lookup returns CDR1 LNHDA and CDR2 SQIVND (reference sequence). V shed 1 base and J shed 4 bases, with 7 bases lying between them. In nucleotides, the CDR3 is TGTGCCAGTAGTATAGCGGGACTCTATGGCTACACCTTC. This encodes CASSIAGLYGYTF.

CDR3 sequence: CASSFGLGTEVYGYTF. DNA for the CDR3: TGTGCCAGCAGCTTCGGTTTAGGGACCGAGGTCTATGGCTACACCTTC. V gene TRBV13 combines with J gene TRBJ1-2, with D perhaps TRBD1 (5 bases). The CDR3 consists of 16 residues. V gave up 3 bases and J gave up 4 bases, with 18 bases separating them. The V gene's germline CDR1 is PRHDT and CDR2 FYEKMQ (reference sequence).